Sequencing of this TCR beta chain was carried out in a study of CD4+ T cells in melanoma. This CDR3 has 17 amino acids. Germline CDR1 is MGHRA and CDR2 is YSYEKL. V lost 1 base and J 0 bases, leaving 15 bases between the germline ends. Study-level findings and limits: Neoantigen-specific CD4+ T cells in melanoma reportedly had diverse differentiation states.

Some clones are missing from TCRdb's copy, which holds only in-frame ones; the method was immunoSEQ multiplex PCR. The top ten clones hold about 3.5% of a sample with some 110,000 clones, about 92% of them seen once. With respect to this clone: No antigen is known for it.

The source is a human donor with melanoma. The sample taken for sequencing was peripheral blood. The chain carries TRBV4-1 and TRBJ2-5; weak D call: TRBD1 (5 bases). The CDR3 protein is CASSQGQGFRDQETQYF. The DNA for the CDR3 is TGCGCCAGCAGCCAAGGTCAGGGTTTTAGAGACCAAGAGACCCAGTACTTC.